This T cell receptor beta chain was obtained from a study of cytomegalovirus exposure and HLA in healthy donors. This CDR3 region has 17 residues. Germline V lookup: CDR1 LNHDA, CDR2 SQIVND (reference sequence). The PCR ran on 60 Vbeta and 13 Jbeta primers. The table came from immunoSEQ multiplex PCR; TCRdb's copy has only in-frame clones and leaves some out. The data hold about 130,000 clones, with approximately 80% observed a single time. Sequences were obtained from PBMCs. The sequence was obtained from a woman aged 40 to 55 in good health and CMV-seropositive. This sequence joins TRBV19 and TRBJ2-5, with D perhaps TRBD1 (6 bases). The J call may be faulty, since TRBJ2-7 better matches the DNA end. The CDR3 region is CASSFAGDLSPKDEQYF. DNA for the CDR3: TGTGCCAGTAGTTTCGCAGGGGACCTATCCCCAAAAGACGAGCAGTACTTC.